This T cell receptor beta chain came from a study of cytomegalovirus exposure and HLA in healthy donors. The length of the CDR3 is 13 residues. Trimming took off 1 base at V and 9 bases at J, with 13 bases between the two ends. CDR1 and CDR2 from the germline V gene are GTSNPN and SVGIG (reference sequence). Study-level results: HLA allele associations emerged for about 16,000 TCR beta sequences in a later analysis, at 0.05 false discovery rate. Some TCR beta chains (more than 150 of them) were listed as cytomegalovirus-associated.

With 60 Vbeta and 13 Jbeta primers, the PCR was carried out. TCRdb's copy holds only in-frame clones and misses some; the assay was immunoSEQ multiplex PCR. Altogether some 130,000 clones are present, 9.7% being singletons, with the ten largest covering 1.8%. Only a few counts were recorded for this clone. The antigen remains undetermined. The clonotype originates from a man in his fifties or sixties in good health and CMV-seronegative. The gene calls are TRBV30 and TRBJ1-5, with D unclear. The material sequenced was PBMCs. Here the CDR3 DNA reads TGTGCCTGGAGTGACCGGGGTATTCGGCCCCAGCATTTT. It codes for CAWSDRGIRPQHF. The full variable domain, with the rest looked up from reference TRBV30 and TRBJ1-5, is SQTIHQWPATLVQPVGSPLSLECTVEGTSNPNLYWYRQAAGRGLQLLFYSVGIGQISSEVPQNLSASRPQDRQFILSSKKLLLSDSGFYLCAWSDRGIRPQHFGDGTRLSIL.